There are many counts of the clone carrying this T cell receptor (beta chain). Its antigen is currently unknown. TCRdb redid the calling of the RACE reads with MiXCR, one entry per CDR3 protein. There are about 110,000 distinct CDR3 sequences in the sample; approximately 8.8% occur only once, and more than 3% lies in the top ten. The data are from a study of human T cells and chemical hapten exposure. Germline V gene sequence: CDR1 SGHTA, CDR2 FQGNSA. The germline V and J ends were trimmed by 6 bases and 5 bases, with 13 bases remaining between them. The CDR3 is made up of 13 amino acids. Time point denoted: patch test 2, 6 weeks after DPC sensitization. Treatment specified: therapeutic diphenylcyclopropenone sensitization with weekly scalp DPC. Study conclusions and caveats: There was alopecia in the donors, so their immune response may differ from that of healthy people.

Here the sequenced sample was whole blood, taken in connection with sensitization to the hapten diphenylcyclopropenone (DPC). The gene calls are TRBV7-2 and TRBJ2-5, with a tentative D call TRBD2 (6 bases). The TCR comes from a middle-aged woman with alopecia areata. Some clones in this sample may be carry-over from other donors' samples. The CDR3 spells CASRRDRGETQYF. The CDR3 DNA sequence: TGTGCCAGCAGGAGGGACCGGGGGGAGACCCAGTACTTC.